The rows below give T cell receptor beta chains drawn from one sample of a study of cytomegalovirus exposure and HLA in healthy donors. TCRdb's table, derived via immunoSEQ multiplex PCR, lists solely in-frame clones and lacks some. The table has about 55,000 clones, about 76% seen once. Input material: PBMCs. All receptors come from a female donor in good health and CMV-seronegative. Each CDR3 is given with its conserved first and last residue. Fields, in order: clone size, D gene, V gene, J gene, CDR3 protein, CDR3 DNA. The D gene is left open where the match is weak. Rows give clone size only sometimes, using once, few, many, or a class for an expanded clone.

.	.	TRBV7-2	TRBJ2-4	CASSKGGTDKNIQYF	TGTGCCAGCAGCAAGGGCGGGACAGACAAAAACATTCAGTACTTC
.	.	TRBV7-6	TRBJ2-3	CASSLDDITQYF	TGTGCCAGCAGCTTAGATGACATTACGCAGTATTTT
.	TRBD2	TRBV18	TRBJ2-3	CASSTSEGTDTQYF	TGTGCCAGCTCTACTAGCGAAGGCACAGATACGCAGTATTTT
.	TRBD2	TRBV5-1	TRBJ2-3	CASSPKTGTSGDTQYF	TGCGCCAGCAGCCCTAAAACCGGGACTAGCGGGGATACGCAGTATTTT
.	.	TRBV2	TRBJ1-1	CAIPAGVRYTEAFF	TGTGCCATCCCTGCGGGGGTTAGGTACACTGAAGCTTTCTTT
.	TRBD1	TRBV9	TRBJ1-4	CASSVRTGSSEKLFF	TGTGCCAGCAGCGTACGGACAGGGTCTTCGGAAAAACTGTTTTTT
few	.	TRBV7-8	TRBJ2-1	CASSLARVINEQFF	TGTGCCAGCAGCTTAGCCCGTGTTATCAATGAGCAGTTCTTC
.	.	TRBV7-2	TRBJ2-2	CASVTDKYTGELFF	TGTGCCAGCGTAACCGACAAGTACACCGGGGAGCTGTTTTTT
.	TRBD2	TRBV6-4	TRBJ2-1	CASRTSGSNEQFF	TGTGCCAGCCGAACTAGCGGGAGTAATGAGCAGTTCTTC
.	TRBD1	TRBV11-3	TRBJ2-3	CASSAGQGTDTQYF	TGTGCCAGCAGCGCCGGACAGGGCACAGATACGCAGTATTTT
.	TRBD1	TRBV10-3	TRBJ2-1	CAISEFGTGEYEQFF	TGTGCCATCAGTGAGTTTGGGACAGGGGAGTATGAGCAGTTCTTC
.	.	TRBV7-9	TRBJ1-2	CASSPSGVVGNYGYTF	TGTGCCAGCAGCCCGTCGGGGGTAGTGGGTAACTATGGCTACACCTTC
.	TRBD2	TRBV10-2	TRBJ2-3	CASRGIVLAGTDTQYF	TGCGCCAGCAGGGGGATAGTACTAGCGGGAACAGATACGCAGTATTTT